This T cell receptor beta chain was identified during a study of shared clonotypes between healthy human individuals. Germline lookup yields CDR1 SNHLY and CDR2 FYNNEI. V lost 4 bases to trimming and J lost 3 bases, with 9 bases between them. The CDR3 consists of 13 residues. Naive CD8 cells lacked CD45RO and underwent positive selection for CCR7, leaving out terminally differentiated effector memory CD45RA+ cells. This table comes from immunoSEQ multiplex PCR, and its TCRdb copy is limited to in-frame clones, with some not included. The data contain around 1.9 million clones, roughly 93% of them seen just once; the ten biggest clones take up about 1.7%.

The sequencing input was naive CD8+ T cells from PBMCs. The sequence came from a man younger than 30 in good health. Some clones in this sample may be carry-over from other donors' samples. This sequence joins TRBV2 and TRBJ1-1, with D possibly matching TRBD1 (5 bases). The CDR3 DNA sequence: TGTGCCAGCAGTGTTGGGGGGTACACTGAAGCTTTCTTT. Amino acid sequence: CASSVGGYTEAFF.